These T cell receptor beta chains were read from a single sample in a study of T-cell reconstitution after alpha-beta-depleted transplantation in children. TCRdb used MiXCR to reprocess the PCR reads, holding one entry per CDR3 protein. The data hold around 600,000 distinct CDR3 sequences, with under 12% observed a single time. This material consisted of PBMCs from the stem cell graft donor, taken from the stem cell graft. The receptors were sampled from a human donor who donated a stem cell graft to a child with acute myeloid leukemia. The CDR3 runs from the conserved cysteine through the conserved F or W.

TRBJ1-1 TRBV5-1 CASSLGTSMNTEAFF
TRBJ2-7 TRBV5-1 CASSLGASGISYEQYF
TRBJ2-7 TRBV28 CASSLGGAVPYEQYF
TRBJ2-3 TRBV10-3 CAISFAGDTQYF
TRBJ2-7 TRBV20-1 CSARDPLAGGRQYF
TRBJ2-2 TRBV24-1 CATSEQREGTGELFF
TRBJ1-4 TRBV20-1 CSAPMGKLFF
TRBJ2-5 TRBV21-1 CASSKGTVYQETQYF
TRBJ2-6 TRBV7-2 CASSFSLSGANVLTF
TRBJ2-1 TRBV15 CATSTEVGTTSYNEQFF
TRBJ2-1 TRBV20-1 CSALEWGSSYNEQFF
TRBJ2-5 TRBV20-1 CSARQGAQQTQYF
TRBJ2-5 TRBV11-2 CASSLAGIPAQETQYF
TRBJ1-5 TRBV18 CASSQTGNSNQPQHF
TRBJ2-5 TRBV7-8 CASSLVASGDIQETQYF
TRBJ1-1 TRBV20-1 CSARDREFGEAFF
TRBJ2-2 TRBV20-1 CSARDLGPRDTGELFF
TRBJ2-2 TRBV9 CASSPRDSGANTGELFF
TRBJ2-5 TRBV27 CASRGLAGQETQYF
TRBJ2-4 TRBV15 CATSRANLGGGRNIQYF
TRBJ2-7 TRBV21-1 CASSKEGTPIYEQYF
TRBJ1-1 TRBV9 CASSVVQGVMNTEAFF
TRBJ1-1 TRBV28 CASTFVVGSGVGEAFF
TRBJ2-1 TRBV6-7 CASSSIPGPPSYNEQFF
TRBJ1-1 TRBV5-1 CASSEQGSSEAFF
TRBJ1-1 TRBV7-3 CASSPSRGTEAFF
TRBJ1-1 TRBV9 CASSGTKAVNTEAFF
TRBJ1-1 TRBV28 CASSRTALRGAFF
TRBJ2-1 TRBV5-1 CASSLRAQRSSYNEQFF
TRBJ1-4 TRBV3-1 CASSQTGGYEKLFF
TRBJ2-7 TRBV7-9 CASSFRAGRFTYEQYF
TRBJ2-5 TRBV30 CAWSVGTSGPQETQYF
TRBJ2-2 TRBV19 CASSIYSRGKIGELFF
TRBJ2-1 TRBV4-3 CASSQQWGSEQFF
TRBJ2-3 TRBV6-5 CASSLGGMGDTQYF
TRBJ1-1 TRBV6-5 CASSSPLQGRTEAFF
TRBJ1-6 TRBV9 CASSAGTGGSPLHF
TRBJ2-7 TRBV7-8 CASSRGLGEQYF
TRBJ2-7 TRBV5-1 CASSSGLAGHYEQYF
TRBJ2-7 TRBV5-1 CASSLALSSQGTNEQYF
TRBJ2-2 TRBV6-1 CASSEVHNTGELFF
TRBJ1-5 TRBV12-3/TRBV12-4 CASSRRGSPNNQPQHF
TRBJ2-1 TRBV6-5 CASSPSGTGNEQFF
TRBJ1-1 TRBV7-2 CASSLEGTRTEAFF
TRBJ2-3 TRBV28 CASSSWGGTITDTQYF
TRBJ2-7 TRBV27 CASSVGGGSGRPYEQYF
TRBJ2-2 TRBV2 CASRAGQGDTGELFF
TRBJ1-1 TRBV7-2 CASSLLLGVEAFF
TRBJ1-1 TRBV25-1 CASRQGDLTEAFF
TRBJ2-7 TRBV5-1 CASSPGTGGENEQYF
TRBJ2-5 TRBV5-4 CASSSPGQRIQETQYF
TRBJ2-7 TRBV4-3 CASSQGSGALEGYEQYF
TRBJ2-1 TRBV7-3 CASSLLGQGGVDEQFF
TRBJ2-7 TRBV10-3 CAIGRERDYEQYF
TRBJ2-7 TRBV6-2/TRBV6-3 CASSYSGTSGRTAYEQYF
TRBJ2-2 TRBV5-1 CASATGRNTGELFF
TRBJ2-7 TRBV4-1 CASSQGGRSYEQYF
TRBJ1-2 TRBV12-3/TRBV12-4 CASSFGPSSYYYGYTF
TRBJ2-1 TRBV20-1 CSATPGLAYNEQFF